This entry describes one T cell receptor (beta chain). Its antigen is currently not known. Base qualities were left out, and no much larger clone turns up one base away. This record comes from a study of Ad26.COV2.S vaccination and SARS-CoV-2 variants (dated by TCRdb to the early 2020s). About the full investigation: Vaccine-arm donors were drawn from COV1001, a multicentre, randomized, double-blind, placebo-controlled phase I-IIa trial of Ad26.COV2.S in healthy adults. Dosing of Ad26.COV2.S was intramuscular, at either 5x10^10 or 1x10^11 viral particles, delivered as one shot or as two shots spaced 56 days apart. TCRbeta repertoire sequencing served as the tool for gauging how specific and how broad the SARS-CoV-2-reactive T cell receptors were following Ad26.COV2.S vaccination. The TCR-sequenced set comprised approximately 32 samples: approximately 19 Ad26.COV2.S vaccine recipients, 5 placebo recipients and 8 SARS-CoV-2 convalescent individuals. Participants in the trial were split at random into five groups of five each, receiving low-dose or high-dose Ad26.COV2.S once or twice, or else placebo on both occasions. Blinding of investigators to trial group allocation was maintained during experiments and outcome assessment. Findings and caveats that apply to the study as a whole: Spike-specific TCR breadth was higher in Ad26.COV2.S recipients than in placebo recipients (P = 0.0014). The authors noted that total T cell responses may have been underestimated by the TCR breadth and depth analyses. Substantial breadth of spike-specific CD8+ and CD4+ T cell responses was reported after vaccination. Comparing responses between vaccine doses or regimens was not something the study was powered to do. Comparable non-spike TCR breadth was observed between vaccine and placebo recipients, consistent with only spike being contained in the vaccine.

TCRbeta CDR3 regions were sequenced with the immunoSEQ Assay. After extraction, genomic DNA underwent amplification by bias-controlled multiplex PCR, followed by high-throughput sequencing. On the study's bioinformatics: Collapsing and filtering of sequences were performed to quantify the absolute abundance of each unique TCRbeta CDR3 region. T cell fraction was estimated by normalizing TCRbeta template counts to usable DNA, which was measured by amplifying reference genes present in all nucleated cells. Repertoire TCRs were annotated as SARS-CoV-2-specific when V gene, CDR3 amino acid sequence and J gene were exactly matched to a known reactive TCR set. MIRA supplied the reference SARS-CoV-2 TCR set, which was filtered for enrichment in COVID-19-positive ImmuneCODE repertoires so that public or cross-reactive TCRs were removed. Based on the MIRA antigens, annotated TCRs were further analysed at the level of specific ORF or position within ORF. Depth was the summed frequency of annotated unique rearrangements, while breadth was defined as annotated unique rearrangements over total unique productive rearrangements. Group comparisons of TCR breadth used two-sided Wilcoxon rank-sum tests. Not all clones reach the TCRdb copy of this immuneACCESS table, which keeps in-frame sequences only. Checked studies attribute under half of the gap to unresolved V genes and leave the rest unexplained. V and J calls plus clone size are reproduced from that table; the DNA served to infer D and trimming. In this sample the table shows 380,000 or so clones, about 89% of which occur a single time. 5% of the sample belongs to the ten largest clones.

The V end gives up 0 bases and the J end 6 bases, leaving 11 bases in the junction not matched to a gene. The CDR1 and CDR2 encoded by the germline V gene are MGHRA and YSYEKL. The CDR3 numbers 17 residues from cysteine through phenylalanine. CDR3 DNA only is kept here, 51 bases in frame from base 1. The sample's treatment or condition label, decoded: about 20 received Ad26.COV2.S at low or high dose, single or two shots; a few received placebo; per-sample allocation not given. Repertoires of vaccine and placebo recipients were sequenced from samples collected on day 63 after the first injection. In Cohort 1b, about 27 adults aged 18-55 years were enrolled at a single site in Boston, USA, between 29 July and 7 August 2020. As a vaccine, Ad26.COV2.S was a replication-incompetent adenovirus type 26 vector that expressed a prefusion-stabilized SARS-CoV-2 spike protein derived from the original Wuhan strain.

The sample here was peripheral blood, taken in a trial of Ad26.COV2.S vaccine versus placebo. This sequence originates from a person between 18 and 65 years old who received the Ad26.COV2.S COVID-19 vaccine or a placebo. The V and J segments used are TRBV4-1 and TRBJ2-5; TRBD2 matches 9 bases in the middle. The CDR3: CASSQEGTAGGLKTQYF. The DNA sequence follows: TGCGCCAGCAGCCAAGAGGGGACAGCGGGGGGACTGAAGACCCAGTACTTC.